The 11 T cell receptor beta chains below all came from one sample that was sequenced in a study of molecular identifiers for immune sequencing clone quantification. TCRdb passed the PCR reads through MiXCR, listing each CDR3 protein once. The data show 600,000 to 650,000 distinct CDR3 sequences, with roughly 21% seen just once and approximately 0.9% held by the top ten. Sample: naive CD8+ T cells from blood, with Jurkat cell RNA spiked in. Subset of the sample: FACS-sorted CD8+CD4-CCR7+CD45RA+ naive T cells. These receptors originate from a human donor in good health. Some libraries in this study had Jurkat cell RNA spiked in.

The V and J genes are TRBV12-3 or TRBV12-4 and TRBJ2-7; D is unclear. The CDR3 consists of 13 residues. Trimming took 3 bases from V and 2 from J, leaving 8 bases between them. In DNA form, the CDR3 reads TGTGCCAGCAGTTTTGCGACAACCTACGAGCAGTACTTC. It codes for CASSFATTYEQYF.

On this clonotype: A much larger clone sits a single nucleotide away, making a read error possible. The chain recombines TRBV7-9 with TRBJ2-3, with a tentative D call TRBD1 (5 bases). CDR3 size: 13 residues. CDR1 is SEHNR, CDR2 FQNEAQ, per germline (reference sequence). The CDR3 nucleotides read TGTGCCAGCACCGTGGATTTCACAGGTACGCAGTATTTT. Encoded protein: CASTVDFTGTQYF.

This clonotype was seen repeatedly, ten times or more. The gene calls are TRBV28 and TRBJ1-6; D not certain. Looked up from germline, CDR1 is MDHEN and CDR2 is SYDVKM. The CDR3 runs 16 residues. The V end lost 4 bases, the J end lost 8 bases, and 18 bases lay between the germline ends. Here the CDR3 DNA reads TGTGCCAGCAGTTCCATCTCGACCCGGAGGGATTCACCCCTCCACTTT. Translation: CASSSISTRRDSPLHF.

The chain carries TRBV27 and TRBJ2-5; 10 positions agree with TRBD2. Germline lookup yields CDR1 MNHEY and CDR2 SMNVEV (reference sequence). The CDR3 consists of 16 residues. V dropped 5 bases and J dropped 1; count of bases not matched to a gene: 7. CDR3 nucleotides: TGTGCCAGCAGTATCCTAGCGGGAGTAGGCCAAGAGACCCAGTACTTC. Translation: CASSILAGVGQETQYF.

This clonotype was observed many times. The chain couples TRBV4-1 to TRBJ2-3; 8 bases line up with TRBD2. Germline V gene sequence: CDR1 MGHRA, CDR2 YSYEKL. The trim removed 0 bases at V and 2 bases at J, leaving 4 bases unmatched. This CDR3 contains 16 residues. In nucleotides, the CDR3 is TGCGCCAGCAGCCAAGATGGAGCGGGAGCCACAGATACGCAGTATTTT. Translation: CASSQDGAGATDTQYF.

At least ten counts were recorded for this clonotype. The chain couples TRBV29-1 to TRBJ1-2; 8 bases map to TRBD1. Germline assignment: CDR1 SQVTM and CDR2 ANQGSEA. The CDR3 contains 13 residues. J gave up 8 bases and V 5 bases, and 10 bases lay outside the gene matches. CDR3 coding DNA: TGCAGCGTTCCAAGGTCAGGGGGCGGCGGCTACACCTTC. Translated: CSVPRSGGGGYTF.

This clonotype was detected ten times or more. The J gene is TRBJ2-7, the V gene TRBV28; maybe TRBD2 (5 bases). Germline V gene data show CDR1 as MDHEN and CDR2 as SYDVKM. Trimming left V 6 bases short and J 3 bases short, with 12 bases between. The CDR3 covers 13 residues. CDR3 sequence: CASSWDGGYEQYF. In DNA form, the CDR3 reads TGTGCCAGCAGCTGGGATGGAGGCTACGAGCAGTACTTC.

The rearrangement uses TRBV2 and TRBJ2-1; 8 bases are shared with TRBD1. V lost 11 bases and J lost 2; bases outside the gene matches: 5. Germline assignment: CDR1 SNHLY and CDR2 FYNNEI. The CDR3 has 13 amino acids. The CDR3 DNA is TGTGCCGACCAGGGGGCACCCTACAATGAGCAGTTCTTC. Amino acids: CADQGAPYNEQFF.

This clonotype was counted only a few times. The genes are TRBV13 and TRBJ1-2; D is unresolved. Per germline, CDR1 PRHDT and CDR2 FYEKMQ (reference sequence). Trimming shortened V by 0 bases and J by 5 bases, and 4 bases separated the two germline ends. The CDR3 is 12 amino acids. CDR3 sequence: CASSLGEYGYTF. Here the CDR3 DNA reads TGTGCCAGCAGCTTAGGAGAGTATGGCTACACCTTC.

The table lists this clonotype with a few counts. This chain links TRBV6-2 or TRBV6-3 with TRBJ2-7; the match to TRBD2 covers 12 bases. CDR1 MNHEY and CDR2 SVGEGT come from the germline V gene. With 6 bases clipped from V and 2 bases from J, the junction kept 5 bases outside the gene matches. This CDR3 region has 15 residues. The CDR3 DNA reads TGTGCCAGCAGAACACTAGCGGGAGGCCCCTACGAGCAGTACTTC. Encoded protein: CASRTLAGGPYEQYF.

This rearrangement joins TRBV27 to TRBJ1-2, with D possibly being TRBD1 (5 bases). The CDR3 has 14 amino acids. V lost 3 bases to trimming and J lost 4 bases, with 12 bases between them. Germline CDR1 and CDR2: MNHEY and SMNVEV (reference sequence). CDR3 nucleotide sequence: TGTGCCAGCAGTTTTAGGGACGGTATCTATGGCTACACCTTC. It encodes CASSFRDGIYGYTF.